The 21 T cell receptor beta chains below come from one sample, sequenced in a study. One entry per CDR3 protein results from TCRdb running MiXCR on the 5' RACE reads. The table lists about 57,000 distinct CDR3 sequences, around a quarter of them singletons. The sample consisted of tumor-infiltrating memory CD4+ T cells sorted from the breast tumor. Subset indicated: memory CD4+ T cells, CD4+CD45RO+CD25-. The receptors originated from a female donor with breast cancer.

The chain links TRBV4-2 to TRBJ2-7; possibly TRBD2 for D (5 bases). The CDR3 has 15 residues. V was pared by 3 bases and J by 4 bases, with 16 bases between. Germline V gives CDR1 LGHNA, CDR2 YNFKEQ. CDR3 protein: CASSHLLVAEYEQYF. CDR3 DNA: TGTGCCAGCAGCCATCTACTAGTGGCGGAGTACGAGCAGTACTTC.

This chain joins TRBV29-1 and TRBJ2-1; D gene uncertain. This CDR3 has 15 residues. CDR1 is SQVTM and CDR2 is ANQGSEA in the germline V gene. Between the trimmed V and J ends, which lost 1 base and 0 bases, there was a span of 10 bases. DNA for the CDR3: TGCAGCGTTGAAGTCGGGTCAAGCTCCTACAATGAGCAGTTCTTC. Protein: CSVEVGSSSYNEQFF.

Of note for this clonotype: At one of its ends the junction is not consistent with the germline gene, which may arise from a read error. The chain links TRBV6-5 to TRBJ1-5; no clear D. CDR1 is MNHEY and CDR2 is SVGAGI in the germline V gene. The CDR3 totals 14 residues. The CDR3 DNA sequence: TGTGCCAGCAGTTACCGAGAAGGCAATCAGCCCCTGCATTTT. Its translation: CASSYREGNQPLHF.

This clonotype was counted between two and nine times. The chain combines TRBV6-1 with TRBJ2-3; no firm D call. The CDR3 totals 15 residues. Germline values: CDR1 MNHNS, CDR2 SASEGT. Trimming removed 1 base from V and 2 bases from J, with 10 bases in between. The CDR3 DNA sequence: TGTGCCAGCAGTGAAGGGACGGCTCACACAGATACGCAGTATTTT. Its translation is CASSEGTAHTDTQYF.

This rearrangement joins TRBV24-1 to TRBJ1-5; D gene uncertain. Trimming took off 6 bases at V and 2 bases at J, with 10 bases between the two ends. Germline V CDR1 and CDR2: KGHDR, SFDVKD. The CDR3 extends over 14 amino acids. CDR3 coding DNA: TGTGCCACCAGTTGGGGTTCGGGCAATCAGCCCCAGCATTTT. Translation: CATSWGSGNQPQHF.

Only a few counts were recorded for this clonotype. This sequence joins TRBV6-2 or TRBV6-3 and TRBJ2-1; D could derive from TRBD1 or TRBD2 (5 bases each). Per germline, CDR1 MNHEY and CDR2 SVGEGT. Trimming cost V 5 bases and J 10 bases, with 24 bases left between them. The CDR3 is 16 residues long. The CDR3 DNA is TGTGCCAGCAGTGGGTTCCCAGCGGCACCAGGGAGCGAGCAGTTCTTC. This translates into CASSGFPAAPGSEQFF.

The rearrangement links TRBV30 to TRBJ1-2, with 7 bases identical to TRBD1. This CDR3 is built from 13 residues. CDR1 is GTSNPN, CDR2 SVGIG, per germline (reference sequence). V trimming: 2 bases; J trimming: 5 bases; junction bases outside the gene matches: 5. The CDR3 spells CAWSRKGQYGYTF. CDR3 in DNA: TGTGCCTGGAGTAGAAAGGGACAGTATGGCTACACCTTC. The full variable domain, rest sourced from reference TRBV30 and TRBJ1-2, is SQTIHQWPATLVQPVGSPLSLECTVEGTSNPNLYWYRQAAGRGLQLLFYSVGIGQISSEVPQNLSASRPQDRQFILSSKKLLLSDSGFYLCAWSRKGQYGYTFGSGTRLTVV.

The chain has TRBV20-1 and TRBJ2-7, with 7 bases fitting TRBD2. From germline, CDR1 is DFQATT and CDR2 SNEGSKA (reference sequence). V lost 3 bases to trimming and J lost 5 bases; unmatched junction nucleotides: 4. The CDR3 contains 12 residues. CDR3 nucleotides: TGCAGTGCTAGTACCCGGGGGGACGAGCAGTACTTC. Its translation is CSASTRGDEQYF.

The chain couples TRBV7-2 to TRBJ2-3; the D gene is possibly TRBD1 (6 bases). CDR1 is SGHTA and CDR2 is FQGNSA in the germline V gene. V was trimmed by 5 bases and J by 4 bases, leaving 16 bases between them. The CDR3 has 15 residues. This chain's CDR3 is CASSPMGAFSDTQYF. The DNA for the CDR3 is TGTGCCAGCAGCCCTATGGGGGCGTTCTCAGATACGCAGTATTTT. The whole variable domain, filled in from reference TRBV7-2 and TRBJ2-3, reads GAGVSQSPSNKVTEKGKDVELRCDPISGHTALYWYRQSLGQGLEFLIYFQGNSAPDKSGLPSDRFSAERTGGSVSTLTIQRTQQEDSAVYLCASSPMGAFSDTQYFGPGTRLTVL.

The chain is built from TRBV10-3 and TRBJ2-7; 13 bases fit TRBD2. CDR3 length: 15 residues. The germline gives CDR1 ENHRY, CDR2 SYGVKD. The ends lost 7 bases at V and 2 bases at J; junction bases unmatched: 5. CDR3 amino acids: CAITSTSGRPYEQYF. The CDR3 coding sequence is TGTGCCATCACCTCGACTAGCGGGAGGCCCTACGAGCAGTACTTC.

Concerning this clonotype itself: One end of the junction varies from germline; a read error may be responsible. J is TRBJ2-1 and V is TRBV7-2, with unresolved D. Germline V gives CDR1 SGHTA, CDR2 FQGNSA. The CDR3 sequence is 13 residues long. CDR3 region: CASSPLANSEQLF. The CDR3 bases are TGTGCCAGCAGCCCCTTGGCCAACTCCGAGCAGCTCTTC.

This chain connects TRBV5-1 to TRBJ2-7; possibly TRBD2 for D (6 bases). CDR3 size: 14 residues. The V gene's germline CDR1 is SGHRS and CDR2 YFSETQ. The V end was cut by 4 bases, the J end by 2 bases, with 13 bases between. For the CDR3, the DNA is TGCGCCAGCAGCCCGCGGGGTGATCCCTACGAGCAGTACTTC. It specifies CASSPRGDPYEQYF.

This chain connects TRBV5-4 to TRBJ2-1; 12 bases agree with TRBD2. The CDR3 has 16 residues. The V gene's germline CDR1 is SGHNT and CDR2 YYREEE (reference sequence). J was trimmed by 6 bases and V by 4 bases; bases with no gene match: 8. The CDR3 nucleotides are TGTGCCAGCAGCGAACCCCCGACTAGCGGGGGCAATGAGCAGTTCTTC. Translated, it gives CASSEPPTSGGNEQFF.

The sample holds many counts of this clonotype. This chain connects TRBV29-1 to TRBJ1-2; D call uncertain. The CDR3 sequence is 12 residues long. The germline V gene encodes CDR1 SQVTM and CDR2 ANQGSEA. V was clipped by 6 bases and J by 0 bases, with 8 bases between them. CDR3 bases: TGCAGCGTCACAGAAGCTAACTATGGCTACACCTTC. Translated: CSVTEANYGYTF.

The chain couples TRBV7-9 to TRBJ1-1; D is ambiguous. The CDR3 covers 12 residues. V was shortened by 2 bases and J by 7 bases, with 8 bases between the two germline ends. Looked up from germline, CDR1 is SEHNR and CDR2 is FQNEAQ (reference sequence). This chain's CDR3 is CASSLRADEAFF. For the CDR3, the DNA is TGTGCCAGCAGCTTAAGGGCAGATGAAGCTTTCTTT.

The chain carries TRBV3-1 and TRBJ2-5; D gene unclear. V lost 1 base, J lost 5 bases, and 5 bases lay in between. CDR1 and CDR2 from the germline V gene are LGHDT and YNNKEL (reference sequence). The CDR3 contains 12 residues. CDR3 coding DNA: TGTGCCAGCAGCCAAGTGCAGGAGACCCAGTACTTC. The encoded protein is CASSQVQETQYF.

The rearrangement joins TRBV5-1 to TRBJ2-3; tentative D call: TRBD1 (5 bases). The germline CDR1 and CDR2 sequences are SGHRS and YFSETQ. The CDR3 runs to 14 residues. The V gene lost 7 bases and the J gene lost 0 bases, with 12 bases spanning the gap. CDR3 sequence: CASGLGQSTDTQYF. Written as DNA, the CDR3 is TGCGCCAGCGGCCTAGGACAAAGCACAGATACGCAGTATTTT.

V usage is TRBV20-1 and J usage is TRBJ1-2; D is ambiguous. In germline, CDR1 is DFQATT, CDR2 SNEGSKA (reference sequence). This CDR3 contains 14 residues. The V gene lost 1 base and the J gene lost 8 bases, with 17 bases spanning the gap. CDR3 coding DNA: TGCAGTGCTAGAGTAAATGGCGTCCGTAAGGGCTACACCTTC. Translated: CSARVNGVRKGYTF.

This chain connects TRBV6-5 to TRBJ1-5; D is perhaps TRBD1 (5 bases). Trimming took off 6 bases at V and 2 bases at J, with 14 bases between the two ends. The CDR3 sequence is 15 residues long. Germline V CDR1 and CDR2: MNHEY, SVGAGI. CDR3 region: CASRFLRDGNQPQHF. The CDR3 DNA follows: TGTGCCAGCAGATTCTTGAGGGACGGCAATCAGCCCCAGCATTTT.

This clonotype occurred many times. V and J are TRBV7-2 and TRBJ1-2; D remains unclear. The CDR3 extends over 13 amino acids. Trimming shortened V by 2 bases and J by 0 bases, and 4 bases separated the two germline ends. Per the germline V gene, CDR1 is SGHTA and CDR2 is FQGNSA. The CDR3: CASSLTANYGYTF. In nucleotides, the CDR3 is TGTGCCAGCAGCTTAACGGCTAACTATGGCTACACCTTC.

This clonotype was counted only a few times. The V gene is TRBV6-5, the J gene TRBJ1-6; D perhaps matches TRBD1 (6 bases). V dropped 0 bases and J dropped 8 bases, with 14 bases sitting between them. The germline V gene has CDR1 MNHEY and CDR2 SVGAGI. The CDR3 extends over 16 amino acids. In nucleotides, the CDR3 is TGTGCCAGCAGTTACTCGAGTCCGGGGGCTGATTCACCCCTCCACTTT. Encoded protein: CASSYSSPGADSPLHF.